What follows are 18 T cell receptor beta chains derived from one specimen sequenced in a study of cytomegalovirus exposure and HLA in healthy donors. Amplification used 60 Vbeta primers and 13 Jbeta primers. Method: immunoSEQ multiplex PCR; TCRdb's copy keeps in-frame clones and lacks some. The repertoire holds some 150,000 clones, with about four fifths as singletons. Material for sequencing was PBMCs. These receptors all come from a man aged 25-40 years in good health and CMV-seropositive.

This clone was counted a single time. The CDR3: CASSRRGQFLSGNTIYF. CDR3 bases: TGTGCCAGCAGCAGGCGGGGACAGTTCCTCTCTGGAAACACCATATATTTT. The V gene is TRBV21-1, the J gene TRBJ1-3; TRBD1 was called by the table and not checked on the DNA. TRBV21-1 is a pseudogene locus. There are 17 residues in the CDR3.

The rearrangement links TRBV5-1 to TRBJ2-7, with D hard to call. The germline CDR1 and CDR2 sequences are SGHRS and YFSETQ. The CDR3 is made up of 13 amino acids. V was clipped by 0 bases and J by 3 bases, with 7 bases between them. CDR3 bases: TGCGCCAGCAGCTTGGGATCGCGCTACGAGCAGTACTTC. Translation gives CASSLGSRYEQYF. Variable domain in full (rest from reference TRBV5-1 and TRBJ2-7): KAGVTQTPRYLIKTRGQQVTLSCSPISGHRSVSWYQQTPGQGLQFLFEYFSETQRNKGNFPGRFSGRQFSNSRSEMNVSTLELGDSALYLCASSLGSRYEQYFGPGTRLTVT.

The table lists this clone with a few counts. The J gene is TRBJ2-2, the V gene TRBV5-4, with no clear D. V lost 0 bases and J lost 5, with 11 bases in between. The CDR3 consists of 15 residues. From germline, CDR1 is SGHNT and CDR2 YYREEE (reference sequence). The CDR3 loop reads CASSLEASGTGELFF. The CDR3, as DNA: TGTGCCAGCAGCTTGGAAGCTAGTGGGACCGGGGAGCTGTTTTTT.

This chain links TRBV6-1 with TRBJ2-2; D unclear. The CDR3 is made up of 13 amino acids. Germline V CDR1 and CDR2: MNHNS, SASEGT. V lost 4 bases and J 3 bases, leaving 6 bases between the germline ends. In DNA, the CDR3 is TGTGCCAGCAGTGTGGCAGACACCGGGGAGCTGTTTTTT. It is translated as CASSVADTGELFF.

This chain uses TRBV5-6 with TRBJ1-1, with 10 bases matching TRBD1. The trim removed 4 bases at V and 1 base at J, leaving 7 bases unmatched. The germline gives CDR1 SGHDT, CDR2 YYEEEE. The CDR3 has 16 amino acids. The CDR3 sequence: CASSVDRGRGNTEAFF. CDR3 bases: TGTGCCAGCAGCGTAGACAGGGGGCGTGGGAACACTGAAGCTTTCTTT.

The chain couples TRBV5-1 to TRBJ2-1; TRBD1 is a possible D gene (6 bases). The germline V and J ends were trimmed by 1 base and 0 bases, with 8 bases remaining between them. The germline V gene encodes CDR1 SGHRS and CDR2 YFSETQ. This CDR3 is 15 amino acids long. The CDR3 coding sequence is TGCGCCAGCAGCTTGACAGGGAGCTCCTACAATGAGCAGTTCTTC. This translates into CASSLTGSSYNEQFF.

This clone was observed once. The rearrangement joins TRBV4-1 to TRBJ2-7, with D perhaps TRBD1 (6 bases). This CDR3 contains 14 residues. The V and J ends lost 1 base and 3 bases respectively, with 10 bases between them. Germline V lookup: CDR1 MGHRA, CDR2 YSYEKL. The CDR3 region has the DNA TGCGCCAGCAGCCAAGCGCAAGGGGGCTACGAGCAGTACTTC. Translating it yields CASSQAQGGYEQYF.

The chain uses TRBV9 and TRBJ2-3; the D gene is possibly TRBD1 (6 bases). The germline V gene encodes CDR1 SGDLS and CDR2 YYNGEE. Trimming stripped 2 bases from V and 0 bases from J, with 22 bases between. The CDR3 is made up of 19 amino acids. CDR3 loop: CASSVLPGGSSASTDTQYF. Written as DNA, the CDR3 is TGTGCCAGCAGCGTGCTGCCTGGGGGCTCCAGTGCTAGCACAGATACGCAGTATTTT.

V usage is TRBV18 and J usage is TRBJ1-6; D may be TRBD1 (5 bases). V lost 5 bases to trimming and J lost 7 bases, with 15 bases between them. Germline V gives CDR1 KGHSH, CDR2 LQKENI. CDR3 length equals 15 residues. CDR3 in amino acids: CASSMSRERNSPLHF. CDR3 in DNA: TGTGCCAGCTCAATGAGCAGGGAACGGAATTCACCCCTCCACTTT.

The J gene is TRBJ2-5, the V gene TRBV6-1; 10 nucleotides align to TRBD2. V dropped 7 bases and J dropped 2; count of bases not matched to a gene: 4. Germline lookup yields CDR1 MNHNS and CDR2 SASEGT. The CDR3 runs 14 residues. The CDR3 nucleotides read TGTGCCAGCAAGGAGCGGGGGGGGCAAGAGACCCAGTACTTC. Its protein is CASKERGGQETQYF.

This chain uses TRBV6-4 with TRBJ2-2, with 8 bases lining up with TRBD2. The CDR3 is 12 amino acids. V lost 6 bases to trimming and J lost 6 bases; unmatched junction nucleotides: 0. Germline-derived CDR1 and CDR2 are MRHNA and SNTAGT. CDR3 in DNA: TGTGCCAGCAGCGGGAGGGCCGGGGAGCTGTTTTTT. Protein product: CASSGRAGELFF.

This clone was observed a single time. The chain has TRBV9 and TRBJ2-4; maybe TRBD2 (5 bases). Germline V gives CDR1 SGDLS, CDR2 YYNGEE. This CDR3 is built from 13 residues. With 3 bases removed from V and 1 base from J, the gap between germline ends came to 5 bases. The DNA of the CDR3 is TGTGCCAGCAGCGGGGAGGCCAAAAACATTCAGTACTTC. Translated, it gives CASSGEAKNIQYF.

This clone has more than one count but fewer than ten. The chain is built from TRBV30 and TRBJ1-3, with D perhaps TRBD1 (6 bases). Germline values: CDR1 GTSNPN, CDR2 SVGIG (reference sequence). This CDR3 is built from 13 residues. Trimming took 7 bases from V and 3 from J, leaving 13 bases between them. The CDR3 reads CASHGQRGNTIYF. The DNA for the CDR3 is TGTGCCTCCCACGGACAGCGTGGAAACACCATATATTTT.

The chain combines TRBV27 with TRBJ1-2, with 12 bases that match TRBD1. The CDR3 is 15 amino acids. The V segment lost 5 bases and the J segment 4 bases; nucleotides outside the gene matches: 5. Germline V gene lookup returns CDR1 MNHEY and CDR2 SMNVEV (reference sequence). The CDR3 spells CASSGTGGVLYGYTF. CDR3 nucleotide sequence: TGTGCCAGCAGTGGGACAGGGGGCGTCCTCTATGGCTACACCTTC.

The V gene is TRBV29-1, the J gene TRBJ2-1; D may be TRBD2 (5 bases). Germline V gives CDR1 SQVTM, CDR2 ANQGSEA. The CDR3 sequence is 14 residues long. V was cut by 6 bases and J by 9 bases, with 21 bases left in between. The CDR3 sequence: CSVPTTRRLGEQFF. The CDR3 coding sequence is TGCAGCGTACCCACAACTAGACGACTTGGTGAGCAGTTCTTC.

The chain recombines TRBV11-2 with TRBJ2-5; 7 nucleotides match TRBD2. Germline V lookup: CDR1 SGHAT, CDR2 FQNNGV. Germline trimming cut 8 bases from V and 7 bases from J; bases unmatched to any gene: 1. This CDR3 has 10 amino acids. CDR3 nucleotides: TGTGCCAGCGGGGGGGGGACCCAGTACTTC. Translation: CASGGGTQYF.

This chain connects TRBV2 to TRBJ2-6; D ambiguous. The CDR3 consists of 15 residues. Germline V gene sequence: CDR1 SNHLY, CDR2 FYNNEI. V lost 2 bases, J lost 2 bases, and 7 bases lay in between. CDR3 DNA: TGTGCCAGCAGTGAACTAGTTGCTGGGGCCAACGTCCTGACTTTC. Translation gives CASSELVAGANVLTF.

A word on this clone: One junction end disagrees with the germline gene, perhaps due to a read error. V usage is TRBV30 and J usage is TRBJ2-6; 7 positions match TRBD1. This CDR3 contains 16 residues. The germline V gene has CDR1 GTSNPN and CDR2 SVGIG (reference sequence). DNA of the CDR3: TGTGCCTGGAGCTGGGGAACAGGGGCTGGGGCCAACGGCCTGACTTTC. Protein: CAWSWGTGAGANGLTF.